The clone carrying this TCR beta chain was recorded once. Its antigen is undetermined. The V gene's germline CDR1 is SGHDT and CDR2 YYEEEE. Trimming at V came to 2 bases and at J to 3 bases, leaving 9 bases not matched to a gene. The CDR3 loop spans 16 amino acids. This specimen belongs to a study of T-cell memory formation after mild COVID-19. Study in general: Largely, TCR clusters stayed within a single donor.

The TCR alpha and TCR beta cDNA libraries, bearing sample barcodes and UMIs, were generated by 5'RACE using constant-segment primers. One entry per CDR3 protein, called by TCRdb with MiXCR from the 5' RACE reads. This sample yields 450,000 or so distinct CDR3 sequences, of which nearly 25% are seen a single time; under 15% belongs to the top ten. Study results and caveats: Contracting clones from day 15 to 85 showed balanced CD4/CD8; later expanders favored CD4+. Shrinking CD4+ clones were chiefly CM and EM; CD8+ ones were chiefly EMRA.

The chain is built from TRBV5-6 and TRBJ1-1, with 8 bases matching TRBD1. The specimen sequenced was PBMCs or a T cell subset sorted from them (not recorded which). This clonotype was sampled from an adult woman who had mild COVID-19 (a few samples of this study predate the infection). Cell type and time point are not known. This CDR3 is CASSLGQGIGHTEAFF. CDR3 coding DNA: TGTGCCAGCAGCTTAGGACAGGGAATTGGGCACACTGAAGCTTTCTTT.